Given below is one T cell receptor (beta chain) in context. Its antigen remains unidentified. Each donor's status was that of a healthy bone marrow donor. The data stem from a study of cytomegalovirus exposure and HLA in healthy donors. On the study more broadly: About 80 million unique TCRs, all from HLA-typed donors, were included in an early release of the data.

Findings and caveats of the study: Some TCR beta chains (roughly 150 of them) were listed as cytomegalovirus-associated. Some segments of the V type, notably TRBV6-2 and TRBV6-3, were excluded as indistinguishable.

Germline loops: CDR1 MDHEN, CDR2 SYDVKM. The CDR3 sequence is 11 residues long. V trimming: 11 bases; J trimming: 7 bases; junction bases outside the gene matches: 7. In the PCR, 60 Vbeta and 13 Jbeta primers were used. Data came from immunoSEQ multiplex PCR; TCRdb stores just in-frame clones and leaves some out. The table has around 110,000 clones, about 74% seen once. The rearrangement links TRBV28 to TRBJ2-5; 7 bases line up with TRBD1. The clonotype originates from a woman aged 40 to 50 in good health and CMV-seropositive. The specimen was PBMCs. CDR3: CAGGQVGTQYF. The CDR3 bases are TGTGCCGGCGGACAGGTCGGGACCCAGTACTTC.